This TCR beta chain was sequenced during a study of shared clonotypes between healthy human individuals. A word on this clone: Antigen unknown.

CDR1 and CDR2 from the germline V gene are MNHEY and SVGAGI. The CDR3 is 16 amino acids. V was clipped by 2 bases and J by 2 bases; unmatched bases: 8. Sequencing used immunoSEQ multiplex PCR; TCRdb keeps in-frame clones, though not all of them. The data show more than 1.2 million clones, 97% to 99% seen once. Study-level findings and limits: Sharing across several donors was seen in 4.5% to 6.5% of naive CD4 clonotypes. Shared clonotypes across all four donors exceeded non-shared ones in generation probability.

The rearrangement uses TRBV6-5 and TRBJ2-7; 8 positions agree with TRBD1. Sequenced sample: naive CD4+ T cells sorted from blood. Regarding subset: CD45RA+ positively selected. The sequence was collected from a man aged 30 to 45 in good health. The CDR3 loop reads CASSYLRTGSTYEQYF. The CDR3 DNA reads TGTGCCAGCAGTTACCTGAGGACAGGGTCTACCTACGAGCAGTACTTC.